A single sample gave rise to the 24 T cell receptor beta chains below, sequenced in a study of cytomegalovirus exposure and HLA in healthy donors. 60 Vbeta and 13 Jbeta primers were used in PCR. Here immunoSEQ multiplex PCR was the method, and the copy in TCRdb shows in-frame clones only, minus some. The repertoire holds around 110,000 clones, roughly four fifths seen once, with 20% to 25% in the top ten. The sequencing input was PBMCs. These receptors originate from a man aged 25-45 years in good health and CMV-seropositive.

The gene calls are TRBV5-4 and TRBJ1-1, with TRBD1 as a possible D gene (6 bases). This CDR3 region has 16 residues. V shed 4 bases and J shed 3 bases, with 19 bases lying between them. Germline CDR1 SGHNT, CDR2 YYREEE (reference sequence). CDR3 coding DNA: TGTGCCAGCAGCATAAATACAGGGTTTTGGGACACTGAAGCTTTCTTT. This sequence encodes CASSINTGFWDTEAFF.

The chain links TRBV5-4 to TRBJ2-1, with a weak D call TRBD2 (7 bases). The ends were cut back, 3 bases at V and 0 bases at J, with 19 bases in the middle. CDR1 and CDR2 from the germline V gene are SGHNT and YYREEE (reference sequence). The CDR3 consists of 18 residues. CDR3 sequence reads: CASSWGGNGALSYNEQFF. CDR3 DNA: TGTGCCAGCAGCTGGGGGGGCAACGGGGCACTCTCCTACAATGAGCAGTTCTTC.

The CDR3 DNA follows: TGTGCCAGCAGCCCTCGTGGGACAGGGGAGAACTATGGCTACACCTTC. Encoded protein: CASSPRGTGENYGYTF. The gene calls are TRBV5-8 and TRBJ1-2; 10 bases are a match to TRBD1. The CDR3 consists of 16 residues. J lost 2 bases, V lost 4 bases, and 8 bases had no gene match. Germline loops: CDR1 SGHTS, CDR2 YDEGEE. Based on the CDR3 plus reference TRBV5-8 and TRBJ1-2, the full variable domain is EAGVTQSPTHLIKTRGQQATLRCSPISGHTSVYWYQQALGLGLQFLLWYDEGEERNRGNFPPRFSGRQFPNYSSELNVNALELEDSALYLCASSPRGTGENYGYTFGSGTRLTVV.

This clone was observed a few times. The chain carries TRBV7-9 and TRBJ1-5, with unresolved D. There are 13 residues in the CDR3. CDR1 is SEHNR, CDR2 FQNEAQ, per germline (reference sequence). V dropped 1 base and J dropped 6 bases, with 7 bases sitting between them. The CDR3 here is CASSLGTGQPQHF. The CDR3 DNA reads TGTGCCAGCAGCTTAGGTACGGGTCAGCCCCAGCATTTT.

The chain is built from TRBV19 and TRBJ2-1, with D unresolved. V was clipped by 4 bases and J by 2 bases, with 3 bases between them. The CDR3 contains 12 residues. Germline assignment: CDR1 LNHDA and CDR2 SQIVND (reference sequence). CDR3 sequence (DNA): TGTGCCAGTAGTAACACCTACAATGAGCAGTTCTTC. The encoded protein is CASSNTYNEQFF. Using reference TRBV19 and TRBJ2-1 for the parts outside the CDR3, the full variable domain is DGGITQSPKYLFRKEGQNVTLSCEQNLNHDAMYWYRQDPGQGLRLIYYSQIVNDFQKGDIAEGYSVSREKKESFPLTVTSAQKNPTAFYLCASSNTYNEQFFGPGTRLTVL.

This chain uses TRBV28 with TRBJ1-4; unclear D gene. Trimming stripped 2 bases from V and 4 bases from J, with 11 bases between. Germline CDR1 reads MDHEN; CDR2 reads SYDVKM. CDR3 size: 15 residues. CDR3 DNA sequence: TGTGCCAGCAGTTTAGCGGGCGCCGGTAATGAAAAACTGTTTTTT. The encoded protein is CASSLAGAGNEKLFF.

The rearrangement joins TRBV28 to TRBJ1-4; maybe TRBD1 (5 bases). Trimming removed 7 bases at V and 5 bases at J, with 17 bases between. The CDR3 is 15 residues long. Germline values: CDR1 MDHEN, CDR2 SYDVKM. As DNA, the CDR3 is TGTGCCAGCACCCACGCGGGGACGGGAAATGAAAAACTGTTTTTT. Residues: CASTHAGTGNEKLFF.

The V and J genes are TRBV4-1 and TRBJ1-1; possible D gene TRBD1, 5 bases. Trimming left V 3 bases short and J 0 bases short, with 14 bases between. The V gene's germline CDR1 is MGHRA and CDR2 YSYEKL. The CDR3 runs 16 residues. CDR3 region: CASSQTPGHMNTEAFF. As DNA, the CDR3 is TGCGCCAGCAGCCAGACCCCAGGACACATGAACACTGAAGCTTTCTTT.

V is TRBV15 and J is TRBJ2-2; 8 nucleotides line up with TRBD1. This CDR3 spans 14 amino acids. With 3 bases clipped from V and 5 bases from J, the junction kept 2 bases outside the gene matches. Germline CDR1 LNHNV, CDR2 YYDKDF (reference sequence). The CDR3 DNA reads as TGTGCCACCAGCAGGGACAGGGTGACCGGGGAGCTGTTTTTT. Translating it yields CATSRDRVTGELFF.

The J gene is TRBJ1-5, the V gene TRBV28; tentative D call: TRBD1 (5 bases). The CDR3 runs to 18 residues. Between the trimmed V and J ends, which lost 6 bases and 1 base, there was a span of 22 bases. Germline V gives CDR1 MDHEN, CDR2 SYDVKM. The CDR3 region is CASSPPGGGRRSNQPQHF. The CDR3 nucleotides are TGTGCCAGCAGCCCGCCCGGGGGGGGACGAAGGAGCAATCAGCCCCAGCATTTT. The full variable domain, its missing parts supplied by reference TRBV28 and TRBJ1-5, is DVKVTQSSRYLVKRTGEKVFLECVQDMDHENMFWYRQDPGLGLRLIYFSYDVKMKEKGDIPEGYSVSREKKERFSLILESASTNQTSMYLCASSPPGGGRRSNQPQHFGDGTRLSIL.

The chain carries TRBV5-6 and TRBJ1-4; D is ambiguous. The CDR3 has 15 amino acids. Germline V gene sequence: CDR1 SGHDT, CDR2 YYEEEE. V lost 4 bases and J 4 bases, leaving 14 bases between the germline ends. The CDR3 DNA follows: TGTGCCAGCAGCCGACAAAAGGCATATAATGAAAAACTGTTTTTT. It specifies CASSRQKAYNEKLFF.

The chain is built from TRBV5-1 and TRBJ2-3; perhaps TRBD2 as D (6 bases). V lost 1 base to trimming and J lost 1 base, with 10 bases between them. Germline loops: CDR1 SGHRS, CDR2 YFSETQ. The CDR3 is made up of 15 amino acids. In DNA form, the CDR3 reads TGCGCCAGCAGCTTGAGGGGCGGGGGCACAGATACGCAGTATTTT. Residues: CASSLRGGGTDTQYF.

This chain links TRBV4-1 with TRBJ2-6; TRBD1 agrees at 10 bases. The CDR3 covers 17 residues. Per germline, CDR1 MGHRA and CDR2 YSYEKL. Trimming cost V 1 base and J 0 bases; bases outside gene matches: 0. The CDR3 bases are TGCGCCAGCAGCCAAGGGACAGGGGGCTCTGGGGCCAACGTCCTGACTTTC. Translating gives CASSQGTGGSGANVLTF.

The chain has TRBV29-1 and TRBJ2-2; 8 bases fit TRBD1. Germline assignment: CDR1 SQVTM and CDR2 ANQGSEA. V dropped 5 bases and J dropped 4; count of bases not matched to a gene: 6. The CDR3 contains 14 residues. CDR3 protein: CSVRHRGSTGELFF. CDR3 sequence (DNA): TGCAGCGTTAGACACAGGGGGTCCACCGGGGAGCTGTTTTTT.

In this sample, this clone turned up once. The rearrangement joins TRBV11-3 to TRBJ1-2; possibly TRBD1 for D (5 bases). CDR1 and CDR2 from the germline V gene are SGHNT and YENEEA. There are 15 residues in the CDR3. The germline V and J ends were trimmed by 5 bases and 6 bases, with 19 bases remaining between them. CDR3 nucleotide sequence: TGTGCCAGCAGCCCATGGGGCGACCTCTCGGATGGCTACACCTTC. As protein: CASSPWGDLSDGYTF.

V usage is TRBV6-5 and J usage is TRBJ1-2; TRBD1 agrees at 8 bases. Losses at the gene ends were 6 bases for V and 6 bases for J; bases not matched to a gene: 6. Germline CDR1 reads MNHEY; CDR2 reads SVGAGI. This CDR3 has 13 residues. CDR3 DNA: TGTGCCAGCAGCCACGGACAGGGTAATGGCTACACCTTC. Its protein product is CASSHGQGNGYTF.

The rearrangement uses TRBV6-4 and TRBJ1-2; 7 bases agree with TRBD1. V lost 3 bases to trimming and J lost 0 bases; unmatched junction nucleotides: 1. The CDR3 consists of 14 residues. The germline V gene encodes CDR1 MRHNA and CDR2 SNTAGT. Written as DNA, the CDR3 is TGTGCCAGCAGTGAGACAGGGACTAACTATGGCTACACCTTC. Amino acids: CASSETGTNYGYTF.

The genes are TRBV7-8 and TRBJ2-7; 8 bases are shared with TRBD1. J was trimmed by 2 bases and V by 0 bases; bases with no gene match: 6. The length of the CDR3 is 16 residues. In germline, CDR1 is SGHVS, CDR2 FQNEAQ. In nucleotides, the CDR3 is TGTGCCAGCAGCTTAGCCGGGACAGGACCTACCTACGAGCAGTACGTC. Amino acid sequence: CASSLAGTGPTYEQYV.

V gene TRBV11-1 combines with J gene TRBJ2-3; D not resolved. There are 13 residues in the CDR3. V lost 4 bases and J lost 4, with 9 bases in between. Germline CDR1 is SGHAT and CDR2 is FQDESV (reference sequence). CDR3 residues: CASSSDRADTQYF. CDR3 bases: TGTGCCAGCAGCTCTGATCGGGCAGATACGCAGTATTTT.

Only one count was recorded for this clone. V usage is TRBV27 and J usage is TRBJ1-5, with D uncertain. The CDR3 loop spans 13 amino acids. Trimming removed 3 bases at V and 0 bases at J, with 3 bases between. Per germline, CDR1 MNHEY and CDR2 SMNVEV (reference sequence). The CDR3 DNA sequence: TGTGCCAGCAGTTTCTATAGCAATCAGCCCCAGCATTTT. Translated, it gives CASSFYSNQPQHF.

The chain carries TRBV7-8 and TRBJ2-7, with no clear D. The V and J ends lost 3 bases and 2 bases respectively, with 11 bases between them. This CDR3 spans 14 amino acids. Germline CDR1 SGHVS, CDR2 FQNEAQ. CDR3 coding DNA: TGTGCCAGCAGCTTTGACCCAGGCCCCTACGAGCAGTACGTC. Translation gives CASSFDPGPYEQYV.

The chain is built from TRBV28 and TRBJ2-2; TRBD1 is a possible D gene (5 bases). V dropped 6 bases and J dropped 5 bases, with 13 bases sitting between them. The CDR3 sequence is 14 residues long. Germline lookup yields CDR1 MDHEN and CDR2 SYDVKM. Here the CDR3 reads CASSYGHTTGELFF. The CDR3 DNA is TGTGCCAGCAGCTATGGACACACTACCGGGGAGCTGTTTTTT.

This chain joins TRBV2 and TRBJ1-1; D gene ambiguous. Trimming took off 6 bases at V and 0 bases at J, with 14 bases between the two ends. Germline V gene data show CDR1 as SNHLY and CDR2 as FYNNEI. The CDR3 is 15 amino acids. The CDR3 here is CASSPFNRVNTEAFF. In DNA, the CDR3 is TGTGCCAGCAGCCCTTTTAACAGAGTGAACACTGAAGCTTTCTTT. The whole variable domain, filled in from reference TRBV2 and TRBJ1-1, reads EPEVTQTPSHQVTQMGQEVILRCVPISNHLYFYWYRQILGQKVEFLVSFYNNEISEKSEIFDDQFSVERPDGSNFTLKIRSTKLEDSAMYFCASSPFNRVNTEAFFGQGTRLTVV.

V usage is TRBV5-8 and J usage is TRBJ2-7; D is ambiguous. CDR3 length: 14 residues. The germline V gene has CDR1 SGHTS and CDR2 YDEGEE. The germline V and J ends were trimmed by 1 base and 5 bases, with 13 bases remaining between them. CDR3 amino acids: CASSLFRSTHEQYV. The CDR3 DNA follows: TGTGCCAGCAGCTTGTTCAGGTCGACACACGAGCAGTACGTC.